This T cell receptor beta chain was identified during a study of T cell responses to AZD1222 COVID-19 vaccine. The protocol was immunoSEQ multiplex PCR, while the TCRdb copy is restricted to in-frame clones and leaves out a portion. The table shows about 210,000 clones, with around 94% occurring only once. Between the trimmed V and J ends, which lost 3 bases and 6 bases, there was a span of 9 bases. The CDR3 has 14 residues. Germline loops: CDR1 ENHRY, CDR2 SYGVKD. Study observations and caveats: Mostly white British, mostly female donors; authors suggested clonal diversity may be underestimated. Seropositivity was recorded at baseline in only a handful of AZD1222 recipients.

A remark on this clone: Its antigen remains unknown.

The clonotype comes from an adult who received the MenACWY meningococcal vaccine as a control. The gene calls are TRBV10-3 and TRBJ1-6, with a possible D match to TRBD1 (6 bases). This specimen consisted of peripheral blood, obtained 28 days after the second dose of the MenACWY control vaccine. The CDR3 region has the DNA TGTGCCATCAGTGACTTACAGGGTAATTCACCCCTCCACTTT. Encoded protein: CAISDLQGNSPLHF.